These 18 T cell receptor beta chains came from one sample sequenced in a study of T cell repertoires in cytomegalovirus infection. One entry per CDR3 protein results from TCRdb running MiXCR on the reads. Of hundreds of thousands of distinct CDR3 sequences in the sample, 24% were seen once. The specimen was CD8+ T cells from PBMCs. These receptors were collected from a human donor in good health (CMV status not recorded). Some clones in this sample may be carry-over from other donors' samples.

This chain joins TRBV5-4 and TRBJ2-1; a possible D gene is TRBD2 (6 bases). Germline loops: CDR1 SGHNT, CDR2 YYREEE (reference sequence). CDR3 length: 16 residues. Trimming took off 0 bases at V and 3 bases at J, with 13 bases between the two ends. CDR3 protein: CASSLGRDPLYNEQFF. CDR3 in DNA: TGTGCCAGCAGCTTGGGGCGGGACCCTCTCTACAATGAGCAGTTCTTC.

This clonotype was picked up many times. The chain is built from TRBV23-1 and TRBJ2-7; 9 bases fit TRBD1. TRBV23-1 is noted as an ORF with a role that remains uncertain. The length of the CDR3 is 17 residues. With 4 bases clipped from V and 1 base from J, the junction kept 11 bases outside the gene matches. The CDR3 DNA sequence: TGCGCCAGCAGTCGCACCTCGGACAGGGGAGATTCCTACGAGCAGTACGTC. Amino acids: CASSRTSDRGDSYEQYV.

The sample holds a few counts of this clonotype. This chain uses TRBV19 with TRBJ2-1; weak D call: TRBD2 (5 bases). The CDR3 totals 14 residues. Germline lookup yields CDR1 LNHDA and CDR2 SQIVND (reference sequence). The V end lost 10 bases, the J end lost 0 bases, and 13 bases lay between the germline ends. The CDR3 bases are TGTGCCACCTGGACGGGGAGCTCCTACAATGAGCAGTTCTTC. This translates into CATWTGSSYNEQFF.

The chain links TRBV14 to TRBJ2-1; 7 nucleotides align to TRBD2. CDR1 and CDR2 (germline): SGHDN, FVKESK. The V segment lost 1 base and the J segment 2 bases; nucleotides outside the gene matches: 5. The CDR3 sequence is 16 residues long. This chain's CDR3 is CASSQVPAGTYNEQFF. CDR3 coding DNA: TGTGCCAGCAGCCAAGTCCCAGCGGGGACCTACAATGAGCAGTTCTTC.

The chain recombines TRBV27 with TRBJ1-5; 8 bases line up with TRBD1. Losses at the gene ends were 6 bases for V and 4 bases for J; bases not matched to a gene: 8. CDR3 length equals 15 residues. Germline V gene sequence: CDR1 MNHEY, CDR2 SMNVEV (reference sequence). The CDR3 DNA is TGTGCCAGCAGCCCCGGGACAGGAACAAATCAGCCCCAGCATTTT. The encoded protein is CASSPGTGTNQPQHF.

This clonotype was observed many times. This chain uses TRBV6-2 or TRBV6-3 with TRBJ2-7; no definite D call. CDR3 size: 13 residues. V was pared by 7 bases and J by 3 bases, with 13 bases between. The germline V gene has CDR1 MNHEY and CDR2 SVGEGT. The CDR3 bases are TGTGCCAGCACCCCCTCTGCCTTCTACGAGCAGTACGTC. Its protein product is CASTPSAFYEQYV.

This chain uses TRBV29-1 with TRBJ2-1, with no clear D. Germline CDR1 is SQVTM and CDR2 is ANQGSEA. V dropped 0 bases and J dropped 8 bases, with 20 bases sitting between them. The CDR3 length is 16 residues. The CDR3 sequence is CSVEDRVATTTDEQFF. DNA of the CDR3: TGCAGCGTTGAAGATCGCGTGGCTACAACAACTGATGAGCAGTTCTTC.

This clonotype was seen more than once but under ten times. The V and J genes are TRBV20-1 and TRBJ1-1; 7 bases line up with TRBD1. J gave up 0 bases and V 6 bases, and 4 bases lay outside the gene matches. The CDR3 is 13 amino acids. Germline V CDR1 and CDR2: DFQATT, SNEGSKA (reference sequence). CDR3 DNA: TGCAGTGCCGAAGACAGGGTGAACACTGAAGCTTTCTTT. Encoded protein: CSAEDRVNTEAFF.

This clonotype has at least ten counts. The chain is built from TRBV28 and TRBJ2-3, with D uncertain. The CDR3 extends over 14 amino acids. Trimming took off 5 bases at V and 3 bases at J, with 12 bases between the two ends. Germline V lookup: CDR1 MDHEN, CDR2 SYDVKM. CDR3 DNA sequence: TGTGCCAGCAGTCTCACCCGCAGGACAGATACGCAGTATTTT. This codes for CASSLTRRTDTQYF.

The chain combines TRBV29-1 with TRBJ2-1; a possible D gene is TRBD1 (6 bases). The V end was cut by 1 base, the J end by 4 bases, with 11 bases between. This CDR3 is 14 amino acids long. CDR1 is SQVTM and CDR2 is ANQGSEA in the germline V gene. CDR3 protein: CSVEGIGGYNEQFF. The DNA for the CDR3 is TGCAGCGTTGAAGGAATAGGGGGTTACAATGAGCAGTTCTTC.

V usage is TRBV19 and J usage is TRBJ2-6; TRBD1 agrees at 8 bases. CDR3 length: 19 amino acids. Germline CDR1 and CDR2: LNHDA and SQIVND (reference sequence). The J segment lost 1 base and the V segment lost 4 bases, leaving 12 bases of the junction unmatched. In DNA, the CDR3 is TGTGCCAGTAGTAATTGGGGAACAGGGGGTCAGTCTGGGGCCAACGTCCTGACTTTC. It is translated as CASSNWGTGGQSGANVLTF.

The gene calls are TRBV20-1 and TRBJ1-6; 7 nucleotides line up with TRBD1. CDR3 length equals 15 residues. Unmatched junction bases numbered 8, after V lost 2 bases and J lost 7 bases. Germline CDR1 and CDR2: DFQATT and SNEGSKA (reference sequence). The CDR3 DNA is TGCAGTGCTAGAAAGGGGACAGACTTCAATTCACCCCTCCACTTT. It yields the protein CSARKGTDFNSPLHF.

There are many counts of this clonotype. This chain links TRBV7-9 with TRBJ2-7; D ambiguous. The CDR3 runs 15 residues. Trimming shortened V by 10 bases and J by 9 bases, and 28 bases separated the two germline ends. Looked up from germline, CDR1 is SEHNR and CDR2 is FQNEAQ (reference sequence). CDR3 sequence reads: CAIVRVGDILRRQYF. In DNA, the CDR3 is TGTGCCATCGTACGTGTGGGCGATATACTACGAAGGCAGTACTTC.

The sample holds a few counts of this clonotype. The V call is TRBV5-4, the J call TRBJ2-2, with D possibly being TRBD1 or TRBD2 (5 bases each). CDR1 is SGHNT and CDR2 is YYREEE in the germline V gene (reference sequence). Trimming took off 7 bases at V and 2 bases at J, with 12 bases between the two ends. This CDR3 has 14 residues. CDR3 DNA sequence: TGTGCCAGCGGTTCCGGGGCTAACACCGGGGAGCTGTTTTTT. Its protein product is CASGSGANTGELFF.

This clonotype was recorded at least ten times. The chain links TRBV7-8 to TRBJ2-1; D not certain. CDR3 length equals 16 residues. Trimming removed 5 bases at V and 0 bases at J, with 14 bases between. Germline CDR1 is SGHVS and CDR2 is FQNEAQ. This CDR3 reads CASSQNSMSSYNEQFF. Here the CDR3 DNA reads TGTGCCAGCAGCCAAAATTCGATGAGCTCCTACAATGAGCAGTTCTTC.

This clonotype has ten or more counts. This rearrangement joins TRBV6-2 or TRBV6-3 to TRBJ2-7; TRBD2 matches at 8 bases. The CDR3 is made up of 14 amino acids. Germline trimming cut 2 bases from V and 0 bases from J; bases unmatched to any gene: 0. Germline lookup yields CDR1 MNHEY and CDR2 SVGEGT. The CDR3 coding sequence is TGTGCCAGCAGTTACGCGGGGGGCTCCTACGAGCAGTACGTC. Translating it yields CASSYAGGSYEQYV.

This clonotype came up a few times. The chain is built from TRBV29-1 and TRBJ2-5; weak D call: TRBD1 (6 bases). V was shortened by 7 bases and J by 1 base, with 13 bases between the two germline ends. This CDR3 spans 13 amino acids. CDR1 is SQVTM, CDR2 ANQGSEA, per germline. In nucleotides, the CDR3 is TGCAGCGGATGTACAGGGAGCCAAGAGACCCAGTACTTC. It codes for CSGCTGSQETQYF.

The rearrangement links TRBV10-2 to TRBJ2-5, with 11 bases lining up with TRBD2. Per germline, CDR1 WSHSY and CDR2 SAAADI. V lost 2 bases and J lost 2; bases outside the gene matches: 1. CDR3 length: 15 amino acids. The DNA for the CDR3 is TGCGCCAGCAGTGAGAGGACTAGCGGGCAAGAGACCCAGTACTTC. Translation gives CASSERTSGQETQYF.